Following are 21 T cell receptor beta chains from one sample sequenced in a study of shared clonotypes between healthy human individuals. Cells designated naive CD8 were CD45RO-negative and were positively selected for CCR7, with terminally differentiated effector memory CD45RA+ cells excluded. Repertoires were generated with immunoSEQ multiplex PCR, while TCRdb's copy carries only in-frame clones and drops some. The profile shows about 2.1 million clones, under 95% of them singletons. Source material: naive CD8+ T cells from PBMCs. The receptors were sampled from a man aged 18 to 29 in good health. Some clones in this sample may be carry-over from other donors' samples.

The sample holds one count of this clone. The genes are TRBV7-8 and TRBJ2-6; D is perhaps TRBD1 or TRBD2 (5 bases each). CDR1 SGHVS and CDR2 FQNEAQ come from the germline V gene. This CDR3 has 17 amino acids. Trimming left V 0 bases short and J 4 bases short, with 13 bases between. CDR3 region: CASSLASGLPGANVLTF. The CDR3 DNA follows: TGTGCCAGCAGCTTAGCGTCGGGGCTTCCCGGGGCCAACGTCCTGACTTTC.

The rearrangement uses TRBV5-4 and TRBJ2-1, with 7 bases identical to TRBD2. The germline gives CDR1 SGHNT, CDR2 YYREEE (reference sequence). The CDR3 extends over 14 amino acids. The junction had 12 bases not matched to a gene; V was cut back by 7 bases and J by 8 bases. The CDR3: CASHTSRRGDEQFF. The CDR3 DNA follows: TGTGCCAGCCACACTAGCCGACGGGGGGATGAGCAGTTCTTC. Looking up the rest from reference TRBV5-4 and TRBJ2-1 gives the full variable domain: ETGVTQSPTHLIKTRGQQVTLRCSSQSGHNTVSWYQQALGQGPQFIFQYYREEENGRGNFPPRFSGLQFPNYSSELNVNALELDDSALYLCASHTSRRGDEQFFGPGTRLTVL.

The chain has TRBV4-1 and TRBJ2-7, with D tentatively TRBD2 (6 bases). V shed 0 bases and J shed 5 bases, with 17 bases lying between them. The germline gives CDR1 MGHRA, CDR2 YSYEKL. This CDR3 has 16 residues. DNA of the CDR3: TGCGCCAGCAGCCAAGATAGGACACAGGCGGGGCACGAGCAGTACTTC. Its protein is CASSQDRTQAGHEQYF.

V is TRBV10-2 and J is TRBJ2-4; the D is unclear. V gave up 5 bases and J gave up 0 bases, with 20 bases separating them. The CDR3 covers 18 residues. Germline V gene sequence: CDR1 WSHSY, CDR2 SAAADI. CDR3 sequence (DNA): TGCGCCAGCAGTAACTCTCCGGCCGCCGAGCTAGCCAAAAACATTCAGTACTTC. Protein sequence: CASSNSPAAELAKNIQYF.

V and J are TRBV7-9 and TRBJ2-7, with a possible D match to TRBD2 (6 bases). CDR1 and CDR2 from the germline V gene are SEHNR and FQNEAQ (reference sequence). CDR3 length equals 14 residues. With 5 bases removed from V and 2 bases from J, the gap between germline ends came to 13 bases. CDR3 in amino acids: CASSRSGGPYEQYF. The CDR3 DNA reads TGTGCCAGCAGCCGTTCCGGGGGACCCTACGAGCAGTACTTC. Drawing the rest from reference TRBV7-9 and TRBJ2-7, the complete variable domain is DTGVSQNPRHKITKRGQNVTFRCDPISEHNRLYWYRQTLGQGPEFLTYFQNEAQLEKSRLLSDRFSAERPKGSFSTLEIQRTEQGDSAMYLCASSRSGGPYEQYFGPGTRLTVT.

Note on this clone: Other DNA sequences in this sample translate to the same CDR3. The rearrangement uses TRBV27 and TRBJ1-1; no clear D gene. V gave up 6 bases and J gave up 1 base, with 9 bases separating them. Germline values: CDR1 MNHEY, CDR2 SMNVEV (reference sequence). The CDR3 is 13 amino acids. Here the CDR3 DNA reads TGTGCCAGCAGACCCGTCGGGAACACTGAAGCTTTCTTT. The encoded protein is CASRPVGNTEAFF.

This chain uses TRBV6-1 with TRBJ2-7, with 7 bases identical to TRBD2. Per germline, CDR1 MNHNS and CDR2 SASEGT. CDR3 size: 13 residues. V was pared by 6 bases and J by 3 bases, with 5 bases of the junction left unmatched. The CDR3 spells CASSAGLVYEQYF. The CDR3 DNA follows: TGTGCCAGCAGCGCCGGACTAGTCTACGAGCAGTACTTC.

This clone was seen only once. The chain employs TRBV19 and TRBJ1-5; D is possibly TRBD1 (6 bases). Trimming took off 3 bases at V and 9 bases at J, with 18 bases between the two ends. The CDR3 loop spans 15 amino acids. Germline values: CDR1 LNHDA, CDR2 SQIVND (reference sequence). As DNA, the CDR3 is TGTGCCAGTAGTATTTTGTTCGACACAGGGCGGCCCCAGCATTTT. Translation gives CASSILFDTGRPQHF. Together with reference TRBV19 and TRBJ1-5, the CDR3 gives the full variable domain: DGGITQSPKYLFRKEGQNVTLSCEQNLNHDAMYWYRQDPGQGLRLIYYSQIVNDFQKGDIAEGYSVSREKKESFPLTVTSAQKNPTAFYLCASSILFDTGRPQHFGDGTRLSIL.

This clone was observed once. The chain links TRBV2 to TRBJ2-5, with 7 bases aligning to TRBD2. The CDR3 extends over 14 amino acids. V gave up 7 bases and J gave up 5 bases; unmatched junction bases: 10. Per the germline V gene, CDR1 is SNHLY and CDR2 is FYNNEI. The CDR3 is CASTELASEETQYF. In DNA form, the CDR3 reads TGTGCCAGCACAGAACTAGCGAGTGAGGAGACCCAGTACTTC.

The chain combines TRBV7-2 with TRBJ2-5; 7 bases fit TRBD1. CDR1 is SGHTA and CDR2 is FQGNSA in the germline V gene. V dropped 6 bases and J dropped 5; count of bases not matched to a gene: 12. The CDR3 has 15 residues. CDR3 DNA sequence: TGTGCCAGCAGATCCCGGAAGGGGGCGTATGAGACCCAGTACTTC. It translates to CASRSRKGAYETQYF.

V and J are TRBV30 and TRBJ2-7; 7 nucleotides agree with TRBD1. Trimming at V came to 3 bases and at J to 4 bases, leaving 6 bases not matched to a gene. Germline V gene lookup returns CDR1 GTSNPN and CDR2 SVGIG (reference sequence). The length of the CDR3 is 13 residues. The CDR3 here is CAWSRQGWYEQYF. The CDR3 DNA sequence: TGTGCCTGGAGCAGACAGGGTTGGTACGAGCAGTACTTC.

This rearrangement joins TRBV4-1 to TRBJ1-1; weak D call: TRBD1 (5 bases). The CDR3 extends over 15 amino acids. Trimming stripped 3 bases from V and 1 base from J, with 12 bases between. Germline assignment: CDR1 MGHRA and CDR2 YSYEKL. In DNA, the CDR3 is TGCGCCAGCAGCCACGTTACCAGGGCGAACACTGAAGCTTTCTTT. Translated, it gives CASSHVTRANTEAFF.

This rearrangement joins TRBV28 to TRBJ1-2, with 9 positions matching TRBD1. The CDR3 loop spans 15 amino acids. The J segment lost 3 bases and the V segment lost 5 bases, leaving 7 bases of the junction unmatched. Germline V gene data show CDR1 as MDHEN and CDR2 as SYDVKM. Here the CDR3 reads CASSTRQGEDYGYTF. CDR3 DNA sequence: TGTGCCAGCAGTACCAGACAGGGGGAGGACTATGGCTACACCTTC.

The rearrangement joins TRBV27 to TRBJ2-1; no definite D call. CDR1 is MNHEY, CDR2 SMNVEV, per germline (reference sequence). The V end lost 0 bases, the J end lost 5 bases, and 11 bases lay between the germline ends. CDR3 length equals 15 residues. The CDR3 reads CASSLSQLPHNEQFF. The CDR3 nucleotides read TGTGCCAGCAGTTTATCCCAACTACCGCACAATGAGCAGTTCTTC.

The chain combines TRBV28 with TRBJ1-1; TRBD1 agrees at 7 bases. V trimming: 4 bases; J trimming: 0 bases; junction bases outside the gene matches: 5. This CDR3 has 15 amino acids. CDR1 is MDHEN, CDR2 SYDVKM, per germline. This CDR3 is CASSSHRGMNTEAFF. DNA of the CDR3: TGTGCCAGCAGTTCCCACAGGGGCATGAACACTGAAGCTTTCTTT.

The chain joins TRBV7-3 to TRBJ2-7; no clear D gene. This CDR3 has 14 amino acids. Germline loops: CDR1 SGHTA, CDR2 FQGTGA. With 0 bases removed from V and 5 bases from J, the gap between germline ends came to 11 bases. The CDR3 region has the DNA TGTGCCAGCAGCTTAACAGGGAATAGCCACGAGCAGTACTTC. Translated, it gives CASSLTGNSHEQYF.

The rearrangement links TRBV5-1 to TRBJ2-7, with D unresolved. CDR1 is SGHRS, CDR2 YFSETQ, per germline. CDR3 size: 13 residues. Trimming shortened V by 2 bases and J by 0 bases, and 6 bases separated the two germline ends. This CDR3 reads CASSLQSSYEQYF. The CDR3 nucleotides read TGCGCCAGCAGCTTACAGAGCTCCTACGAGCAGTACTTC. Combining the CDR3 with reference TRBV5-1 and TRBJ2-7 gives the whole variable domain KAGVTQTPRYLIKTRGQQVTLSCSPISGHRSVSWYQQTPGQGLQFLFEYFSETQRNKGNFPGRFSGRQFSNSRSEMNVSTLELGDSALYLCASSLQSSYEQYFGPGTRLTVT.

The chain carries TRBV10-3 and TRBJ1-2; 10 bases fit TRBD1. V shed 6 bases, J shed 6 bases, and the junction held 4 bases outside the gene matches. The CDR3 loop spans 13 amino acids. Germline CDR1 and CDR2: ENHRY and SYGVKD. CDR3 sequence: CAISQDRGNGYTF. CDR3 DNA sequence: TGTGCCATCAGCCAGGACAGGGGGAATGGCTACACCTTC.

Note on this clone: Other DNA sequences in the sample encode the same CDR3. The chain carries TRBV7-9 and TRBJ1-5; 7 bases are shared with TRBD1. V lost 5 bases to trimming and J lost 2 bases; unmatched junction nucleotides: 3. From germline, CDR1 is SEHNR and CDR2 FQNEAQ (reference sequence). The CDR3 loop spans 14 amino acids. This CDR3 reads CASSPTGGNQPQHF. The CDR3 nucleotides read TGTGCCAGCAGCCCAACAGGGGGCAATCAGCCCCAGCATTTT.

Remarks on this clone: This same CDR3 is encoded by further DNA sequences in the sample. This chain links TRBV9 with TRBJ2-1; D may be TRBD2 (6 bases). CDR1 and CDR2 (germline): SGDLS, YYNGEE. The V end lost 3 bases, the J end lost 2 bases, and 6 bases lay between the germline ends. This CDR3 is built from 13 residues. CDR3 sequence reads: CASSGGAYNEQFF. CDR3 in DNA: TGTGCCAGCAGCGGGGGGGCCTACAATGAGCAGTTCTTC.

In DNA, the CDR3 is TGTGCCAGCAGCTTAGATTCTGGGGGAGAATCCTACAATGAGCAGTTCTTC. It encodes CASSLDSGGESYNEQFF. The V and J genes are TRBV7-9 and TRBJ2-1; either TRBD1 or TRBD2 may fit D (5 bases each). Between the trimmed V and J ends, which lost 1 base and 1 base, there was a span of 14 bases. Germline V lookup: CDR1 SEHNR, CDR2 FQNEAQ (reference sequence). The CDR3 covers 17 residues. The complete variable domain, with remaining parts taken from reference TRBV7-9 and TRBJ2-1, reads DTGVSQNPRHKITKRGQNVTFRCDPISEHNRLYWYRQTLGQGPEFLTYFQNEAQLEKSRLLSDRFSAERPKGSFSTLEIQRTEQGDSAMYLCASSLDSGGESYNEQFFGPGTRLTVL.